This is a list of T cell receptor beta chains from one sample in a study of cytomegalovirus exposure and HLA in healthy donors. Assay: immunoSEQ multiplex PCR; the TCRdb copy retains only in-frame clones and omits some. The sample consists of approximately 190,000 clones, around four fifths of them appearing once. The sequencing sample was made of PBMCs. All receptors derive from a woman aged 18-29 years in good health and CMV-seronegative. Both conserved end residues are part of each CDR3. D genes are given only for firm matches. Clone size is stated in some rows and not others, as once, few, many or a class when expanded.

-,TRBV2,TRBJ1-1,-,TGTGCCAGCAGTGATCGGTTGCACACTGAAGCTTTCTTT,CASSDRLHTEAFF
-,TRBV4-1,TRBJ1-2,-,TGCGCCAGCAGCCAAGATGCCCGAACAGGGCCGGATGGCTACACCTTC,CASSQDARTGPDGYTF
-,TRBV11-1,TRBJ2-3,-,TGTGCCAGCAGCATGGGAGGTCGGAATACGCAGTATTTT,CASSMGGRNTQYF
-,TRBV15,TRBJ1-2,few,TGTGCCACCAGCAGAGATAGCGTGGATTTGAACTATGGCTACACCTTC,CATSRDSVDLNYGYTF
-,TRBV6-1,TRBJ2-7,-,TGTGCCAGCAGCCTAGGCCCGGGATTGGTCGAGCAGTACTTC,CASSLGPGLVEQYF
TRBD2,TRBV2,TRBJ2-5,-,TGTGCCAGCACCCAGGAGCGGGGGGCTGAAGAGACCCAGTACTTC,CASTQERGAEETQYF
-,TRBV27,TRBJ2-7,-,TGTGCCAGCAGTTTATCAGCGGGCCCTTTGTCCTACGAGCAGTACTTC,CASSLSAGPLSYEQYF
TRBD1,TRBV7-2,TRBJ1-1,once,TGTGCCAGCAGCTTCACAGGGGCCGCCACTGAAGCTTTCTTT,CASSFTGAATEAFF
TRBD2,TRBV27,TRBJ2-1,-,TGTGCCAGCAGTCAAACTCTAGCGGGAGGGTGGGGGAACAATGAGCAGTTCTTC,CASSQTLAGGWGNNEQFF
-,TRBV6-6,TRBJ1-1,few,TGTGCCAGCAGTTACCCCCAGCAGGGATCCGAAGCTTTCTTT,CASSYPQQGSEAFF
-,TRBV4-2,TRBJ1-1,-,TGTGCCAGCAGCCAAACCCAACGGGGGGGGCGGGAAGCTTTCTTT,CASSQTQRGGREAFF
-,TRBV6-1,TRBJ1-4,-,TGTGCCAGCAGTGTGATTGGACAGCTTAATGAAAAACTGTTTTTT,CASSVIGQLNEKLFF
-,TRBV19,TRBJ2-1,-,TGTGCCAGTAGCTTAAGCGGCAGCTCCTACAATGAGCAGTTCTTC,CASSLSGSSYNEQFF
TRBD2,TRBV9,TRBJ2-4,-,TGTGCCAGCAGCCCCCGTATAGCGGGGGGTAAAAACATTCAGTACTTC,CASSPRIAGGKNIQYF
-,TRBV25-1,TRBJ1-2,-,TGTGCCAGCAGTGAATACGATGGCTACACCTTC,CASSEYDGYTF
TRBD1,TRBV7-8,TRBJ2-7,-,TGTGCCAGCAGCTTATCGGGGCAGGGGGCCTACGAGCAGTACTTC,CASSLSGQGAYEQYF
-,TRBV6-6,TRBJ1-2,-,TGTGCCAGCAGTAAGGGTATGGGGACATTCTATGGCTACACCTTC,CASSKGMGTFYGYTF
TRBD2,TRBV7-9,TRBJ2-1,-,TGTGCCAGCAGCCCGTTGGACCCCTCTAGCGGTACCTACAATGAGCAGTTCTTC,CASSPLDPSSGTYNEQFF
TRBD1,TRBV6-1,TRBJ1-2,once,TGTGCCAGCGAGACTGGACAGGACGCATATGGCTACACCTTC,CASETGQDAYGYTF
-,TRBV11-2,TRBJ2-1,-,TGTGCCAGCAGCCGGTCCCAGGCTAGCGCCGCCTACAATGAGCAGTTCTTC,CASSRSQASAAYNEQFF
TRBD1,TRBV28,TRBJ1-2,-,TGTGCCAGCAGTTCCGTCCGGGACAGGGTTGTCTACACCTTC,CASSSVRDRVVYTF
TRBD2,TRBV5-4,TRBJ2-7,-,TGTGCCAGCAGCTTGGACCTAGCGGGGGTTCGCGAGCAGTACTTC,CASSLDLAGVREQYF
TRBD2,TRBV5-8,TRBJ2-1,-,TGTGCCAGCAGTTGGACTAGCGTATCATACAACGGTGAGCAGTTCTTC,CASSWTSVSYNGEQFF
-,TRBV6-5,TRBJ1-5,-,TGTGCCAGCAGTTACTCGAGGCAGCCGGGACAGCCCCAGCATTTT,CASSYSRQPGQPQHF
TRBD1,TRBV19,TRBJ2-7,-,TGTGCCAGCAAACCGGGACAGGGGGCTTATGAGCAGTACTTC,CASKPGQGAYEQYF
TRBD1,TRBV28,TRBJ1-4,-,TGTGCCAGCAGACTGAAAAGGAGGACAGGGATTAATGAAAAACTGTTTTTT,CASRLKRRTGINEKLFF
-,TRBV27,TRBJ1-1,-,TGTGCCAGCCGCAATCGGGGGGGCGGAACTGAAGCTTTCTTT,CASRNRGGGTEAFF
TRBD1,TRBV6-1,TRBJ2-5,-,TGTGCCAGCAGTGATGACAGGGATTACCAAGAGACCCAGTACTTC,CASSDDRDYQETQYF
-,TRBV14,TRBJ1-6,-,TGTGCCAGCAGCCAAGAATACTTCCCAGGGGTTATCTCACCCCTCCACTTT,CASSQEYFPGVISPLHF
TRBD1,TRBV6-1,TRBJ2-2,-,TGTGCCAGCCGACAGGGCTTAACCGGGGAGCTGTTTTTT,CASRQGLTGELFF
-,TRBV29-1,TRBJ1-1,few,TGCAGCGTTAGAGCGAACACTGAAGCTTTCTTT,CSVRANTEAFF
-,TRBV7-9,TRBJ2-7,-,TGTTCCAGCAGCACATATGACTCCGCGATCCTCTCCTACGAGCAGTACTTC,CSSSTYDSAILSYEQYF
-,TRBV28,TRBJ1-1,-,TGTGCCAGCAGTCTGACAGGTACCCCCAGGAGCGCTGAAGCTTTCTTT,CASSLTGTPRSAEAFF
-,TRBV7-3,TRBJ1-1,-,TGTGCCAGCAGCTTACAGGGGTTGGACACTGAAGCTTTCTTT,CASSLQGLDTEAFF
-,TRBV5-1,TRBJ1-2,-,TGCGCCAGCAGCTCAACCCCTCCCCCAGGGCGCTATGGCTACACCTTC,CASSSTPPPGRYGYTF
-,TRBV5-6,TRBJ2-3,-,TGTGCCAGCAGGATCGGGGGACTTAGCACAGATACGCAGTATTTT,CASRIGGLSTDTQYF
-,TRBV4-1,TRBJ1-5,-,TGCGCCAGCAGCCAAGATTTGGACCAGGGTTGGCAGCCCCAGCATTTT,CASSQDLDQGWQPQHF
TRBD2,TRBV19,TRBJ2-5,few,TGTGCCAGTACGAAAACTAGCGGGGGTTTGGAGACCCAGTACTTC,CASTKTSGGLETQYF
TRBD1,TRBV7-6,TRBJ2-1,-,TGTGCCAGCAGGCAACAGGGGCCCCCCTACAATGAGCAGTTCTTC,CASRQQGPPYNEQFF
TRBD2,TRBV28,TRBJ2-7,-,TGTGCCAGTCCCGAACTAGCGGGTCTCCATTACGAGCAGTACTTC,CASPELAGLHYEQYF
TRBD2,TRBV6-6,TRBJ2-1,-,TGTGCCAGCACGGGGGGGCGCAATGAGCAGTTCTTC,CASTGGRNEQFF
TRBD1,TRBV29-1,TRBJ2-1,-,TGCAGCGTTGAGCCAAACAGGGGGTATTACAATGAGCAGTTCTTC,CSVEPNRGYYNEQFF
TRBD2,TRBV7-9,TRBJ2-1,-,TGTGCCAGCAGCTTTGCGGGAGGGCCTGATGAGCAGTTCTTC,CASSFAGGPDEQFF
TRBD2,TRBV5-1,TRBJ2-1,-,TGCGCCAGCAGCTTCACTACCGGGACTAGCAATGAGCAGTTCTTC,CASSFTTGTSNEQFF
-,TRBV15,TRBJ1-4,-,TGTGCCACCAGCAGAGGAGGGGGTAATGAAAAACTGTTTTTT,CATSRGGGNEKLFF
TRBD1,TRBV23-1,TRBJ2-7,-,TGCGCCAGCAGTCATCCCCCGTCCCGCCCCGGGACAGGGGGCATGACCTCCTCCTACGAGCAGTACTTC,CASSHPPSRPGTGGMTSSYEQYF
-,TRBV13,TRBJ2-1,-,TGTGCCAGCAGCTTACGTAACAATGAGCAGTTCTTC,CASSLRNNEQFF
TRBD1,TRBV7-9,TRBJ2-7,-,TGTGCCAGCAGCTTAGGTGGGACAGGGCAGTACTTC,CASSLGGTGQYF
TRBD2,TRBV6-5,TRBJ2-3,-,TGTGCCAGCAGAATAATGGGGGGGTCAGATACGCAGTATTTT,CASRIMGGSDTQYF
-,TRBV6-4,TRBJ2-1,-,TGTGCCAGCAGTGGCTGCATAGAAGACTTCTCCTACAATGAGCAGTTCTTC,CASSGCIEDFSYNEQFF
TRBD1,TRBV6-5,TRBJ1-2,-,TGTGCCAGCAGAGGACAGGGCCGGAGGGGTCATGGCTACACCTTC,CASRGQGRRGHGYTF
TRBD1,TRBV6-5,TRBJ2-2,-,TGTGCCATCGGACAGGGGGGCGTCACCGGGGAGCTGTTTTTT,CAIGQGGVTGELFF
TRBD1,TRBV11-2,TRBJ2-7,-,TGTGCCAGCAGCTTATGGACAGGGGGAGCGGTCGAGCAGTACTTC,CASSLWTGGAVEQYF